This T cell receptor beta chain was observed in a study of OX40 agonist ivuxolimab in advanced cancers. CDR3 length equals 15 residues. Germline CDR1 and CDR2: MGHRA and YSYEKL. The germline V and J ends were trimmed by 6 bases and 6 bases, with 15 bases remaining between them. Here immunoSEQ multiplex PCR was the method, and the copy in TCRdb shows in-frame clones only, minus some. The sample yields over 20,000 clones, 76% seen once. Study findings and constraints: The study found among the lowest clonal expansion in partial responders at 0.1-3.0 mg/kg. Certain nonresponders additionally had low normalized T-cell clonal expansion.

About this clone itself: No antigen is known for it.

This specimen consisted of CD4+ or CD8+ T cells sorted from blood, obtained in a trial of the OX40 agonist ivuxolimab. The chain uses TRBV4-1 and TRBJ1-6; a possible D gene is TRBD1 (5 bases). The receptor comes from an adult with an advanced solid tumor such as melanoma, head and neck, liver or kidney cancer. CDR3 amino acids: CASSLPGPINSPLHF. The CDR3 nucleotides read TGCGCCAGCAGTCTCCCGGGACCGATTAATTCACCCCTCCACTTT.